This is a list of T cell receptor beta chains from one sample in a study of blood T cell repertoires in COVID-19. Profiled with immunoSEQ multiplex PCR; TCRdb holds only in-frame clones, not every one. This sample has some 130,000 clones, with 75% to 90% found just once. The sample consisted of peripheral blood. The source is a man aged 55 to 70 with COVID-19, enrolled during active disease. The CDR3 runs from the conserved cysteine through the conserved F or W. The order of the fields is V gene, J gene, D gene, clone size, CDR3 protein, CDR3 DNA. The D gene is left open where the match is weak. A row's size may be missing; if present it is once, few, many or a size class.

v_gene: TRBV4-3; j_gene: TRBJ1-2; d_gene: -; abundance: -; CDR3aa: CASSQEAGVNYGYTF; CDR3nt: TGCGCCAGCAGCCAAGAGGCAGGGGTAAACTATGGCTACACCTTC
v_gene: TRBV19; j_gene: TRBJ2-7; d_gene: -; abundance: -; CDR3aa: CASAHQGDYEQYF; CDR3nt: TGTGCCAGTGCCCATCAAGGGGACTACGAGCAGTACTTC
v_gene: TRBV15; j_gene: TRBJ1-4; d_gene: TRBD1; abundance: -; CDR3aa: CATSANTGGNEKLFF; CDR3nt: TGTGCCACCAGCGCCAACACAGGGGGTAATGAAAAACTGTTTTTT
v_gene: TRBV5-4; j_gene: TRBJ1-2; d_gene: -; abundance: once; CDR3aa: CASRIDGQILYGYTF; CDR3nt: TGTGCCAGCAGAATTGACGGACAGATACTTTATGGCTACACCTTC
v_gene: TRBV28; j_gene: TRBJ1-4; d_gene: TRBD1; abundance: -; CDR3aa: CASSLSRQGGEKLFF; CDR3nt: TGTGCCAGCAGTTTATCCAGACAGGGAGGAGAAAAACTGTTTTTT
v_gene: TRBV6-6; j_gene: TRBJ2-2; d_gene: -; abundance: -; CDR3aa: CASSYKGSGRKYANTGELFF; CDR3nt: TGTGCCAGCAGCTACAAGGGATCTGGGAGGAAATACGCGAACACCGGGGAGCTGTTTTTT
v_gene: TRBV9; j_gene: TRBJ1-2; d_gene: -; abundance: -; CDR3aa: CASSATEKWGYTF; CDR3nt: TGTGCCAGCAGCGCGACAGAAAAGTGGGGCTACACCTTC
v_gene: TRBV4-2; j_gene: TRBJ1-1; d_gene: -; abundance: -; CDR3aa: CASSQDPGVVEAFF; CDR3nt: TGTGCCAGCAGCCAAGATCCAGGGGTGGTTGAAGCTTTCTTT
v_gene: TRBV19; j_gene: TRBJ1-1; d_gene: -; abundance: -; CDR3aa: CASSVGLSNTEAFF; CDR3nt: TGTGCCAGTAGCGTCGGACTGTCGAACACTGAAGCTTTCTTT
v_gene: TRBV7-2; j_gene: TRBJ2-7; d_gene: -; abundance: -; CDR3aa: CASSLNGGGAEIYEQYF; CDR3nt: TGTGCCAGCAGCTTAAATGGAGGAGGGGCAGAAATCTACGAGCAGTACTTC
v_gene: TRBV27; j_gene: TRBJ1-1; d_gene: -; abundance: -; CDR3aa: CASSPVRGTEAFF; CDR3nt: TGTGCCAGCAGCCCGGTCCGGGGCACTGAAGCTTTCTTT
v_gene: TRBV7-9; j_gene: TRBJ2-5; d_gene: -; abundance: -; CDR3aa: CASSSSGGGPETQYF; CDR3nt: TGTGCCAGCAGCTCAAGTGGGGGGGGCCCAGAGACCCAGTACTTC
v_gene: TRBV10-2; j_gene: TRBJ1-1; d_gene: TRBD1; abundance: -; CDR3aa: CASSGTGGITEAFF; CDR3nt: TGCGCCAGCAGTGGGACAGGGGGTATCACTGAAGCTTTCTTT
v_gene: TRBV18; j_gene: TRBJ1-2; d_gene: -; abundance: -; CDR3aa: CTSSPGGENYGYTF; CDR3nt: TGTACCAGCTCACCGGGGGGAGAAAACTATGGCTACACCTTC
v_gene: TRBV4-3; j_gene: TRBJ1-1; d_gene: -; abundance: once; CDR3aa: CASSQDRNTEAFF; CDR3nt: TGCGCCAGCAGCCAAGATCGGAACACTGAAGCTTTCTTT
v_gene: TRBV7-6; j_gene: TRBJ1-1; d_gene: -; abundance: -; CDR3aa: CASSLEAGVSGEAFF; CDR3nt: TGTGCCAGCAGCTTAGAGGCAGGGGTGAGTGGTGAAGCTTTCTTT
v_gene: TRBV28; j_gene: TRBJ2-1; d_gene: -; abundance: -; CDR3aa: CASSPRYNEQFF; CDR3nt: TGTGCCAGCAGTCCCAGGTACAATGAGCAGTTCTTC
v_gene: TRBV7-8; j_gene: TRBJ1-1; d_gene: TRBD1; abundance: -; CDR3aa: CASSLGTDFNTEAFF; CDR3nt: TGTGCCAGCAGCCTGGGGACAGACTTCAACACTGAAGCTTTCTTT
v_gene: TRBV7-8; j_gene: TRBJ2-3; d_gene: -; abundance: -; CDR3aa: CASSLLSEADTQYF; CDR3nt: TGTGCCAGCAGCTTGTTATCTGAGGCAGATACGCAGTATTTT
v_gene: TRBV19; j_gene: TRBJ1-5; d_gene: -; abundance: -; CDR3aa: CASSILGLNQPQHF; CDR3nt: TGTGCCAGTAGTATCTTGGGGCTCAATCAGCCCCAGCATTTT
v_gene: TRBV25-1; j_gene: TRBJ1-4; d_gene: -; abundance: once; CDR3aa: CASSAPGGGNEKLFF; CDR3nt: TGTGCCAGCAGCGCCCCGGGGGGGGGTAATGAAAAACTGTTTTTT
v_gene: TRBV20-1; j_gene: TRBJ2-7; d_gene: -; abundance: -; CDR3aa: CSASGLAGGGWYEQYF; CDR3nt: TGCAGTGCTAGTGGGCTAGCCGGAGGTGGTTGGTACGAGCAGTACTTC
v_gene: TRBV5-1; j_gene: TRBJ1-1; d_gene: TRBD1; abundance: few; CDR3aa: CASSVDRGNTEAFF; CDR3nt: TGCGCCAGCAGCGTGGACAGGGGGAACACTGAAGCTTTCTTT
v_gene: TRBV3-1/TRBV3-2; j_gene: TRBJ1-5; d_gene: -; abundance: -; CDR3aa: CASSQGQQGNQPQHF; CDR3nt: TGTGCCAGCAGCCAAGGGCAACAGGGCAATCAGCCCCAGCATTTT
v_gene: TRBV19; j_gene: TRBJ1-2; d_gene: -; abundance: -; CDR3aa: CASSLRGDNYGYTF; CDR3nt: TGTGCCAGTAGTCTCAGGGGCGATAACTATGGCTACACCTTC
v_gene: TRBV12-3/TRBV12-4; j_gene: TRBJ1-3; d_gene: -; abundance: -; CDR3aa: CASSPPVGERDF; CDR3nt: TGTGCCAGCAGTCCACCCGTTGGGGAGCGCGATTTT